This T cell receptor (beta chain) emerged from a study of T-cell reconstitution after alpha-beta-depleted transplantation in children. Overall study results and limits: At one year after transplant, newly produced T cells mostly accounted for T-cell counts and diversity. Several hundred expanded graft clones reportedly gave rise to the alpha-beta T cells present about two months after transplant.

It was with unique molecular identifiers that the TCRbeta library was prepared. Using its own MiXCR run on the PCR reads, TCRdb lists one record per CDR3 protein. The sample holds approximately 980,000 distinct CDR3 sequences; 25% to 30% are singletons and the top ten take 28%. Deletions cut 0 bases from V and 0 bases from J, with 18 bases between. The germline CDR1 and CDR2 sequences are LGHNA and YSLEER. The length of the CDR3 is 19 residues. Concerning this clonotype: Its cognate antigen is unknown.

The TCR originated in a boy younger than two who had a stem cell transplant for SCID, so the T cells may come from the graft donor. The chain employs TRBV4-3 and TRBJ2-4, with a tentative D call TRBD2 (6 bases). The material sequenced was PBMCs, mostly from graft donor cells, taken 360 days after TCRalphabeta/CD19-depleted stem cell transplant. CDR3 in DNA: TGCGCCAGCAGCCAAGACCCGGGCGGGAAAGATCTAGCCAAAAACATTCAGTACTTC. This encodes CASSQDPGGKDLAKNIQYF.